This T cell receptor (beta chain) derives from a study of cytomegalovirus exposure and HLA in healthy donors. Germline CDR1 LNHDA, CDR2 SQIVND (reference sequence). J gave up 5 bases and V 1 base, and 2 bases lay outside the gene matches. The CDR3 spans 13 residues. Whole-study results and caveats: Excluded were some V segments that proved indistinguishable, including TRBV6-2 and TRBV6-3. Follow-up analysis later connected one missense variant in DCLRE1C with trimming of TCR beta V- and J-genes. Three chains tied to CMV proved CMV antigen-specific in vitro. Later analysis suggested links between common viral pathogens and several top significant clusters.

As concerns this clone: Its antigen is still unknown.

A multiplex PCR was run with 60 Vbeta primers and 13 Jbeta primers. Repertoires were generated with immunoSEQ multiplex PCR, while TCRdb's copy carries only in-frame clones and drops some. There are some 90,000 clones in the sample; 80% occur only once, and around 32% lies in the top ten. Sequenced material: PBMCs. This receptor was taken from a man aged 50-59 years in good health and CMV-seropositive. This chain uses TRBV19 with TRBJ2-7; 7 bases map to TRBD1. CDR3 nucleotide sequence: TGTGCCAGTAGTATAGCAGGGGGACACGAGCAGTACTTC. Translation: CASSIAGGHEQYF.